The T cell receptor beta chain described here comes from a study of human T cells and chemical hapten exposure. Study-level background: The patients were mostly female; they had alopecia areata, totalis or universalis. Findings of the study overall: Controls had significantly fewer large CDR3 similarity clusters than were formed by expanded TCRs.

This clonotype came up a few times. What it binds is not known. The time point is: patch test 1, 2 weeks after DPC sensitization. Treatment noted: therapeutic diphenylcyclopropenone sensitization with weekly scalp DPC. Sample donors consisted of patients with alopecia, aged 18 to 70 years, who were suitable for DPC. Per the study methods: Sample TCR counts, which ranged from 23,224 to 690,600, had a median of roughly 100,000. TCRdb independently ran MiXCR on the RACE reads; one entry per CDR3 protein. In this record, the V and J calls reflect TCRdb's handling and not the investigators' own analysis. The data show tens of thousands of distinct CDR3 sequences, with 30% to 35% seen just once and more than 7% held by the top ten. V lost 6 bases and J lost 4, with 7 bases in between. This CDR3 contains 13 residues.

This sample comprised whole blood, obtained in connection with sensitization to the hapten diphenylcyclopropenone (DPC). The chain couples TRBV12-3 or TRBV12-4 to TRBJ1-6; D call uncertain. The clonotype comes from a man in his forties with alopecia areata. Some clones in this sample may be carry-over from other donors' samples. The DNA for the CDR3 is TGTGCCAGCAGAGGACCGTATAATTCACCCCTCCACTTT. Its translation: CASRGPYNSPLHF.